This T cell receptor beta chain was recorded in a study of T cells after posttransplantation cyclophosphamide. This related bone marrow graft donor gave peripheral blood on the day of marrow donation. Germline CDR1 and CDR2: LGHNA and YSLEER. The V end was cut by 2 bases, the J end by 6 bases, with 11 bases between. This CDR3 has 14 amino acids. Data came from immunoSEQ multiplex PCR; TCRdb stores just in-frame clones and leaves some out. The data show about 6,900 clones, roughly 98% seen once. V gene TRBV4-3 combines with J gene TRBJ1-5; D possibly corresponds to TRBD1 (6 bases). The sequenced sample consisted of naive CD8+ T cells sorted from PBMCs. The receptor was derived from a woman under 40 in good health and a related stem cell transplant donor. In DNA, the CDR3 is TGCGCCAGCAGCCAATTCAGGGACACTCAGCCCCAGCATTTT. This sequence encodes CASSQFRDTQPQHF.